This TCR beta chain was sequenced during a study of blood T cell repertoires in COVID-19. Study context: Collection of acute and convalescent COVID-19 samples took place in the United States, Italy and Spain. PBMCs, B-cell-depleted T cells, or T cells provided the cDNA or gDNA that made up the material.

This clone showed up just once. The sample holds other DNA sequences that translate to the same CDR3. CDR1 and CDR2 (germline): SGDLS, YYNGEE. This CDR3 is 13 amino acids long. The junction had 1 base not matched to a gene; V was cut back by 0 bases and J by 5 bases. As originally analysed: The authors estimated nucleated cell counts from reference gene primer amplification. The data were produced by immunoSEQ multiplex PCR, yet TCRdb's version contains in-frame clones alone and is incomplete. V, J and clone size are those of that table, while D and trimming were read from the DNA. The sample has about 280,000 clones; around 85% are singletons.

The chain employs TRBV9 and TRBJ2-5; TRBD1 matches at 7 bases. This TCR was recovered from a man aged 50 to 60 with active or convalescent COVID-19. Sequences were obtained from peripheral blood. CDR3 protein: CASSVETGETQYF. As DNA, the CDR3 is TGTGCCAGCAGCGTAGAGACAGGGGAGACCCAGTACTTC.